A single sample gave rise to the 15 T cell receptor beta chains below, sequenced in a study of T cell clones after liver transplantation. TCRdb keeps only in-frame clones here, not all; method: immunoSEQ multiplex PCR. Among about 75,000 clones, 80% to 85% were seen once, and the ten largest hold 2% to 2.5%. The sequenced sample was CD4+ T cells from blood, obtained less than 50 months after liver transplant. The receptor source for this set is a human patient who received a liver transplant. Some T cells may have come from the graft donor.

This chain links TRBV10-3 with TRBJ2-1; 8 bases are shared with TRBD2. CDR3 length: 16 amino acids. Unmatched junction bases numbered 14, after V lost 6 bases and J lost 7 bases. Germline CDR1 ENHRY, CDR2 SYGVKD. CDR3 bases: TGTGCCATCAGCCCCGGTGGGCGGGAGGCGAGAAATGAGCAGTTCTTC. Protein: CAISPGGREARNEQFF.

The V call is TRBV4-3, the J call TRBJ2-6; no reliable D call. The germline V and J ends were trimmed by 0 bases and 1 base, with 7 bases remaining between them. This CDR3 spans 16 amino acids. Looked up from germline, CDR1 is LGHNA and CDR2 is YSLEER. The CDR3, as DNA: TGCGCCAGCAGCCAAGATATCGGGTCTGGGGCCAACGTCCTGACTTTC. It codes for CASSQDIGSGANVLTF.

The rearrangement joins TRBV4-3 to TRBJ2-2; TRBD2 aligns across 9 bases. V lost 4 bases, J lost 3 bases, and 6 bases stayed unmatched. CDR3 length: 16 residues. The germline gives CDR1 LGHNA, CDR2 YSLEER. The CDR3 nucleotides are TGCGCCAGCAGCCTTAGCGGGGGTTCTCACACCGGGGAGCTGTTTTTT. Translating gives CASSLSGGSHTGELFF.

The gene calls are TRBV15 and TRBJ2-1, with D possibly TRBD2 on 6 matching bases. V dropped 8 bases and J dropped 5 bases, with 16 bases sitting between them. Germline loops: CDR1 LNHNV, CDR2 YYDKDF (reference sequence). The CDR3 loop spans 14 amino acids. The CDR3 sequence is CATEPGPGDNEQFF. The CDR3 DNA is TGTGCCACCGAGCCTGGGCCGGGAGACAATGAGCAGTTCTTC.

The rearrangement uses TRBV18 and TRBJ2-3; no definite D call. CDR1 and CDR2 (germline): KGHSH, LQKENI. The CDR3 runs 12 residues. Trimming removed 3 bases at V and 0 bases at J, with 1 base between. As DNA, the CDR3 is TGTGCCAGCTCACCTAGCACAGATACGCAGTATTTT. This codes for CASSPSTDTQYF.

V is TRBV27 and J is TRBJ1-2, with D possibly TRBD1 on 5 matching bases. The germline CDR1 and CDR2 sequences are MNHEY and SMNVEV (reference sequence). V gave up 0 bases and J gave up 4 bases, with 9 bases separating them. There are 14 residues in the CDR3. The CDR3 here is CASSLSTGPYGYTF. In DNA form, the CDR3 reads TGTGCCAGCAGTTTATCAACAGGCCCCTATGGCTACACCTTC.

This clone occurred once. The J gene is TRBJ2-2, the V gene TRBV15; 10 bases agree with TRBD2. From germline, CDR1 is LNHNV and CDR2 YYDKDF (reference sequence). Germline trimming cut 0 bases from V and 8 bases from J; bases unmatched to any gene: 6. The CDR3 consists of 16 residues. The CDR3 DNA sequence: TGTGCCACCAGCAGAGACATAGCGGGGGGCCGGGGGGAGCTGTTTTTT. As protein: CATSRDIAGGRGELFF.

A few counts support this clone. V gene TRBV5-8 combines with J gene TRBJ1-1; D gene uncertain. The CDR3 spans 12 residues. CDR1 and CDR2 (germline): SGHTS, YDEGEE. V was clipped by 2 bases and J by 1 base, with 3 bases between them. CDR3 sequence (DNA): TGTGCCAGCAGCTTCGGGAACACTGAAGCTTTCTTT. Its translation: CASSFGNTEAFF.

The chain links TRBV19 to TRBJ1-5; no clear D. The CDR3 length is 13 residues. V was shortened by 4 bases and J by 5 bases, with 9 bases between the two germline ends. Germline CDR1 is LNHDA and CDR2 is SQIVND (reference sequence). The CDR3 region has the DNA TGTGCCAGTAGTACCGACGGCTATCAGCCCCAGCATTTT. It specifies CASSTDGYQPQHF.

The gene calls are TRBV5-4 and TRBJ2-2; D is undetermined. The V gene lost 1 base and the J gene lost 6 bases, with 19 bases spanning the gap. The V gene's germline CDR1 is SGHNT and CDR2 YYREEE (reference sequence). The CDR3 is made up of 17 amino acids. The CDR3 DNA reads TGTGCCAGCAGCTTGATCAAAATATCATCAATCCCCGGGGAGCTGTTTTTT. Translated: CASSLIKISSIPGELFF.

The chain couples TRBV19 to TRBJ2-5; 9 bases agree with TRBD1. CDR1 is LNHDA and CDR2 is SQIVND in the germline V gene (reference sequence). The V segment lost 3 bases and the J segment 11 bases; nucleotides outside the gene matches: 1. The CDR3 spans 11 residues. The CDR3 DNA reads TGTGCCAGTAGTATGGGACAGGGACAGTACTTC. This encodes CASSMGQGQYF.

V is TRBV11-2 and J is TRBJ2-3; D is uncertain. The length of the CDR3 is 13 residues. Germline CDR1 reads SGHAT; CDR2 reads FQNNGV. With 0 bases removed from V and 4 bases from J, the gap between germline ends came to 5 bases. CDR3 in amino acids: CASSLDISDTQYF. DNA for the CDR3: TGTGCCAGCAGCTTAGATATTTCAGATACGCAGTATTTT.

The chain joins TRBV2 to TRBJ1-2; D is uncertain. Trimming left V 6 bases short and J 4 bases short, with 15 bases between. The CDR3 runs to 14 residues. CDR1 and CDR2 from the germline V gene are SNHLY and FYNNEI. CDR3 DNA: TGTGCCAGCAGGGGGTCGGGCCAGTCCTATGGCTACACCTTC. Amino acid sequence: CASRGSGQSYGYTF.

The chain carries TRBV7-2 and TRBJ2-5; possible D gene TRBD2, 7 bases. CDR3 length: 16 amino acids. Germline CDR1 reads SGHTA; CDR2 reads FQGNSA. V dropped 1 base and J dropped 2 bases, with 14 bases sitting between them. CDR3 bases: TGTGCCAGCAGCTTAGGCGTGGGGGGGCGACAAGAGACCCAGTACTTC. Its translation: CASSLGVGGRQETQYF. The full variable domain, its missing parts supplied by reference TRBV7-2 and TRBJ2-5, is GAGVSQSPSNKVTEKGKDVELRCDPISGHTALYWYRQSLGQGLEFLIYFQGNSAPDKSGLPSDRFSAERTGGSVSTLTIQRTQQEDSAVYLCASSLGVGGRQETQYFGPGTRLLVL.

The rearrangement joins TRBV5-1 to TRBJ2-6, with D possibly being TRBD1 (6 bases). The CDR3 runs 16 residues. V was pared by 4 bases and J by 4 bases, with 15 bases between. The germline gives CDR1 SGHRS, CDR2 YFSETQ. This CDR3 is CASSPTGSAGANVLTF. As DNA, the CDR3 is TGCGCCAGCAGCCCCACAGGGTCGGCGGGGGCCAACGTCCTGACTTTC.